This T cell receptor (beta chain) was captured in a study of neoadjuvant nivolumab and ipilimumab in lung cancer. At the level of the study: The combination arm added day-1 ipilimumab 1 mg/kg to nivolumab 3 mg/kg on days 1, 15, 29. Study findings and constraints: From pretherapy to surgery, tumor richness and clonality rose with dual therapy.

The CDR3 has 14 amino acids. Germline CDR1 reads MNHNS; CDR2 reads SASEGT. V was pared by 3 bases and J by 2 bases, with 10 bases between. The assay was immunoSEQ multiplex PCR, and TCRdb's table has in-frame clones only and misses some. The repertoire holds roughly 34,000 clones, with roughly nine tenths as singletons. This clone was picked up one time. What it binds is unknown. The sequence came from an adult with non-small cell lung cancer. Sequenced here: peripheral blood, sampled after neoadjuvant nivolumab, alone or with ipilimumab, at or shortly before surgery. The chain links TRBV6-1 to TRBJ1-2; D perhaps matches TRBD1 (6 bases). CDR3 loop: CASSDWTANYGYTF. For the CDR3, the DNA is TGTGCCAGCAGTGATTGGACAGCAAACTATGGCTACACCTTC.